This T cell receptor beta chain was captured by sequencing in a study of blood T cell repertoires in COVID-19. Study-wide background: PBMCs, B-cell-depleted T cells, or T cells provided the cDNA or gDNA that made up the material.

Original analysis: Reference gene primer amplification yielded estimated nucleated cell counts. Method: immunoSEQ multiplex PCR; TCRdb's copy keeps in-frame clones and lacks some. D and trimming come from the DNA, and the V and J calls and clone size come from that table. This table holds hundreds of thousands of clones, approximately 89% found once. Germline V CDR1 and CDR2: SNHLY, FYNNEI. Trimming pared 7 bases from V and 7 bases from J, leaving 8 bases between. The CDR3 covers 12 residues. The chain recombines TRBV2 with TRBJ1-6, with D possibly being TRBD1 (5 bases). Sequencing was carried out using PBMCs or T cells enriched from blood (not recorded which). The receptor was isolated from a middle-aged man in a cohort exposed to, infected with or recovered from COVID-19 (not recorded which). The CDR3 here is CASMGRNSPLHF. The CDR3, as DNA: TGTGCCAGCATGGGGCGAAATTCACCCCTCCACTTT. Full variable domain (rest looked up from reference TRBV2 and TRBJ1-6): EPEVTQTPSHQVTQMGQEVILRCVPISNHLYFYWYRQILGQKVEFLVSFYNNEISEKSEIFDDQFSVERPDGSNFTLKIRSTKLEDSAMYFCASMGRNSPLHFGNGTRLTVT.